The 2 T cell receptor beta chains reported below all come from one sample, sequenced in a study of type 1 regulatory T cells. MiXCR, applied by TCRdb to the reads, yields one record per CDR3 protein. The table records 80,000 to 100,000 distinct CDR3 sequences, roughly 30% of them present only once. The material sequenced was CD4+ T cells, either the whole sample or a sorted fraction (not recorded which). The origin of the receptors is a human donor in good health.

This chain links TRBV5-1 with TRBJ2-1; D is undetermined. V was clipped by 3 bases and J by 7 bases, with 11 bases between them. The CDR3 is 13 amino acids. The germline gives CDR1 SGHRS, CDR2 YFSETQ. The CDR3 sequence: CASSSVVGNEQFF. As DNA, the CDR3 is TGCGCCAGCAGCTCGGTAGTTGGAAATGAGCAGTTCTTC.

V and J are TRBV19 and TRBJ1-5; D uncertain. The CDR3 length is 14 residues. Germline CDR1 reads LNHDA; CDR2 reads SQIVND (reference sequence). V lost 5 bases and J lost 1, with 9 bases in between. The CDR3 here is CASSASESNQPQHF. CDR3 bases: TGTGCCAGTAGTGCGTCAGAGAGCAATCAGCCCCAGCATTTT. Based on the CDR3 plus reference TRBV19 and TRBJ1-5, the full variable domain is DGGITQSPKYLFRKEGQNVTLSCEQNLNHDAMYWYRQDPGQGLRLIYYSQIVNDFQKGDIAEGYSVSREKKESFPLTVTSAQKNPTAFYLCASSASESNQPQHFGDGTRLSIL.